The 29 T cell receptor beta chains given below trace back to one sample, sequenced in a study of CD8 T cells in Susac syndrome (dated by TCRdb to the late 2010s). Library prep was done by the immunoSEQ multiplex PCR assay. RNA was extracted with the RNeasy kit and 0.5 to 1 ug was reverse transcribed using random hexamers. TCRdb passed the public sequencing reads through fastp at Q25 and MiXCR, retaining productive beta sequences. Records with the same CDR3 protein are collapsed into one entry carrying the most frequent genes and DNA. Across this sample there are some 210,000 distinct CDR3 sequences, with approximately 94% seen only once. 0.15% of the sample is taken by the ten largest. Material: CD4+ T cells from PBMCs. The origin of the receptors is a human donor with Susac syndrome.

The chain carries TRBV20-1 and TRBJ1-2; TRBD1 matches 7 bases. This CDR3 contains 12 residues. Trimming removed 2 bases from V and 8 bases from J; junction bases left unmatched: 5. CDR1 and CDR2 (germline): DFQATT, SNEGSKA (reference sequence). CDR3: CSARLRDSGYTF. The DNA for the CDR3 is TGCAGTGCTAGACTCCGGGACAGCGGCTACACCTTC.

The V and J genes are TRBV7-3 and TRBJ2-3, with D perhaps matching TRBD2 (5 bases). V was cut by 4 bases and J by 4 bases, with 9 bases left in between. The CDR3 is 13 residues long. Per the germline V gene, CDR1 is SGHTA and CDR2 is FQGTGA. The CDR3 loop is CASSSVGADTQYF. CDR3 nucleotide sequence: TGTGCCAGCAGCTCCGTGGGAGCAGATACGCAGTATTTT.

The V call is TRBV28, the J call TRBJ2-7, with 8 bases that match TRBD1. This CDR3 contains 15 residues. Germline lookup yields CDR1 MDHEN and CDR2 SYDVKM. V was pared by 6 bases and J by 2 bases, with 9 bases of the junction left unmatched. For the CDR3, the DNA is TGTGCCAGCAGACCCCCCGGGACAGGACCCTACGAGCAGTACTTC. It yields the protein CASRPPGTGPYEQYF.

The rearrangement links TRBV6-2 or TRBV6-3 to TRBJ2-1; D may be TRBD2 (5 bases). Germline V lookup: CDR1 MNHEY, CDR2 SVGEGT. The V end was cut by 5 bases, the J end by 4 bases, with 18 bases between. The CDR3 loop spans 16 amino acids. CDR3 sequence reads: CASSGPDGDPYNEQFF. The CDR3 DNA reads TGTGCCAGCAGTGGTCCGGACGGGGATCCTTACAATGAGCAGTTCTTC.

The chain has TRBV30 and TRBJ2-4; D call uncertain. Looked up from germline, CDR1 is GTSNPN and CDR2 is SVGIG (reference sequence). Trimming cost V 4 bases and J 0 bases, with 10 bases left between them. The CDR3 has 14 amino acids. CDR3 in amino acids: CAWTGRVAKNIQYF. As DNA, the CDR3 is TGTGCCTGGACGGGTCGGGTAGCCAAAAACATTCAGTACTTC. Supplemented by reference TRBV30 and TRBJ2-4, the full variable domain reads SQTIHQWPATLVQPVGSPLSLECTVEGTSNPNLYWYRQAAGRGLQLLFYSVGIGQISSEVPQNLSASRPQDRQFILSSKKLLLSDSGFYLCAWTGRVAKNIQYFGAGTRLSVL.

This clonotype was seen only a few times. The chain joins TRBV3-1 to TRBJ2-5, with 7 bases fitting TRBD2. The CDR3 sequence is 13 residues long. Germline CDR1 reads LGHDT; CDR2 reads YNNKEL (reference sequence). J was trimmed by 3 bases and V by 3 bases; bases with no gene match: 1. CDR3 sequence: CASSQGREETQYF. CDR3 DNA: TGTGCCAGCAGCCAGGGGAGGGAAGAGACCCAGTACTTC.

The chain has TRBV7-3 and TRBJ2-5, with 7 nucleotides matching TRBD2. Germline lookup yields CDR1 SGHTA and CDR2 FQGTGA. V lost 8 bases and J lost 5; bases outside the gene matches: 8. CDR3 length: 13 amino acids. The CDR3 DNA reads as TGTGCCAGCGGTCCCTTCGGGGGGGAGACCCAGTACTTC. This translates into CASGPFGGETQYF.

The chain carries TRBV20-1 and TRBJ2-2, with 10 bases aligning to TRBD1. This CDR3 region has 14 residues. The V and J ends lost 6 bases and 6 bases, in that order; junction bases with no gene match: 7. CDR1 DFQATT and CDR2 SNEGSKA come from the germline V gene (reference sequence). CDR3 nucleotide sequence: TGCAGTGCAGACAGGGGGCGGGCGGCCGGGGAGCTGTTTTTT. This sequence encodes CSADRGRAAGELFF.

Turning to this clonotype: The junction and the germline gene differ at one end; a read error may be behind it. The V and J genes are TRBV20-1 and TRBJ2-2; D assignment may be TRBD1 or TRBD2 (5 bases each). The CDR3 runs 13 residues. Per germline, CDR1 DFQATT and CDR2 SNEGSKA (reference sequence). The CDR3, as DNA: TGCAGTGCTAGTAAGGGGCGCACCGGGGAGCTTTTTTTT. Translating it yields CSASKGRTGELFF.

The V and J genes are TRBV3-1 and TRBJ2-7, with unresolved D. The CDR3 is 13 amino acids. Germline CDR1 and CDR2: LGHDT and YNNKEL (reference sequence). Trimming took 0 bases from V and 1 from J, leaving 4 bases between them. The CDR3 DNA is TGTGCCAGCAGCCAAGAGTATTCCTACGAGCAGTACTTC. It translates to CASSQEYSYEQYF.

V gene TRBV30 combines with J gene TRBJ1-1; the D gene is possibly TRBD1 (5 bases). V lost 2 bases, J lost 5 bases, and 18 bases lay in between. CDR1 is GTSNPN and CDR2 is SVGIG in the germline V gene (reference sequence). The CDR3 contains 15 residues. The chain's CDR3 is CAWSLGGAFGTEAFF. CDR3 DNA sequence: TGTGCCTGGAGTTTGGGAGGGGCCTTTGGGACTGAAGCTTTCTTT. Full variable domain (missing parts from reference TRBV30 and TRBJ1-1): SQTIHQWPATLVQPVGSPLSLECTVEGTSNPNLYWYRQAAGRGLQLLFYSVGIGQISSEVPQNLSASRPQDRQFILSSKKLLLSDSGFYLCAWSLGGAFGTEAFFGQGTRLTVV.

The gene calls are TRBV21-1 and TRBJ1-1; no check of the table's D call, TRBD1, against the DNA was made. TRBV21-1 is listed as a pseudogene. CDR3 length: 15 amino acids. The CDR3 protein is CASSMRDSGNTEAFF. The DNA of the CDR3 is TGTGCCAGCAGCATGAGGGACAGTGGGAACACTGAAGCTTTCTTT.

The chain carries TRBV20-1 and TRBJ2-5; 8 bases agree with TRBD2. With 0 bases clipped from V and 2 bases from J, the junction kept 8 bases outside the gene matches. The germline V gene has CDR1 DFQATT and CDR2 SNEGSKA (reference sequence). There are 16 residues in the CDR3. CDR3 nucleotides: TGCAGTGCTAGAGATCCAGCGGGCGGGGGGCAAGAGACCCAGTACTTC. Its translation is CSARDPAGGGQETQYF.

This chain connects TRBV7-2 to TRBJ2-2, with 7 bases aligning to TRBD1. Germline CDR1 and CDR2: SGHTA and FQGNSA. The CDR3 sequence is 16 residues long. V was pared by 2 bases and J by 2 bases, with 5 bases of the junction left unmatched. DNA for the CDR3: TGTGCCAGCAGCTTATTCGGGACAGTCAACACCGGGGAGCTGTTTTTT. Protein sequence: CASSLFGTVNTGELFF.

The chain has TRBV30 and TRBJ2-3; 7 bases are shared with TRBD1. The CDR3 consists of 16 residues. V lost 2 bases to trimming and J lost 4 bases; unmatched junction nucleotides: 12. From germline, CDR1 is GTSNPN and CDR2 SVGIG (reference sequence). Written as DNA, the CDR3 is TGTGCCTGGAGTCCCCAAACAGGGGTCTGGGCAGATACGCAGTATTTT. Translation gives CAWSPQTGVWADTQYF. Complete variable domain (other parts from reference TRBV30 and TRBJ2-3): SQTIHQWPATLVQPVGSPLSLECTVEGTSNPNLYWYRQAAGRGLQLLFYSVGIGQISSEVPQNLSASRPQDRQFILSSKKLLLSDSGFYLCAWSPQTGVWADTQYFGPGTRLTVL.

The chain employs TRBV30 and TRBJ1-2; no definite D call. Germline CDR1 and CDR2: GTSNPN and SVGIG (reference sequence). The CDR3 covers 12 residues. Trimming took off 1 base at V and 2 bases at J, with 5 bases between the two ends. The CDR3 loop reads CAWSGQNYGYTF. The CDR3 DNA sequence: TGTGCCTGGAGTGGCCAGAACTATGGCTACACCTTC.

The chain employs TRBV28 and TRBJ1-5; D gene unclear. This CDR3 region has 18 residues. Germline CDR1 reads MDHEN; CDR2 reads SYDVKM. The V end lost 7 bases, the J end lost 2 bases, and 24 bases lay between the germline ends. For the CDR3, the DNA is TGTGCCAGCAAATTTAAGGGTCGTTTGGTGGAGGGCAATCAGCCCCAGCATTTT. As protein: CASKFKGRLVEGNQPQHF.

The CDR3 DNA reads as TGCGCCAGCAGCGAGGACAGGTTGCCCTACAATGAGCAGTTCTTC. Protein sequence: CASSEDRLPYNEQFF. This chain links TRBV4-3 with TRBJ2-1, with TRBD1 matching 7 bases. This CDR3 contains 15 residues. Unmatched junction bases numbered 6, after V lost 5 bases and J lost 2 bases. Germline loops: CDR1 LGHNA, CDR2 YSLEER.

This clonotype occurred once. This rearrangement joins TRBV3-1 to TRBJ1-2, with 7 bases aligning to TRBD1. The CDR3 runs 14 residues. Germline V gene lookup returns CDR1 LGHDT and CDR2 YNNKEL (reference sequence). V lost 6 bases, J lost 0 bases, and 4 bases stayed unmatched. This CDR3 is CASRPTGPNYGYTF. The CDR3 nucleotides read TGTGCCAGCAGACCGACAGGGCCTAACTATGGCTACACCTTC.

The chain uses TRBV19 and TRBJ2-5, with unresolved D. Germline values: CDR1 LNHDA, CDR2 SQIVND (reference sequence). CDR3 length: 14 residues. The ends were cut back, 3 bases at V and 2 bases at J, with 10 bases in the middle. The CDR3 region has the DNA TGTGCCAGTAGTATCTCAACAGCTCAAGAGACCCAGTACTTC. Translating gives CASSISTAQETQYF.

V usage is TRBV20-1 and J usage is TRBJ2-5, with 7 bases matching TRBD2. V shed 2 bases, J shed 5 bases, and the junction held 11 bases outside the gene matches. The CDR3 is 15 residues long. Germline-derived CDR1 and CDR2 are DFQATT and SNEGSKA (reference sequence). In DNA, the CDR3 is TGCAGTGCTAGATCGCCTAGCGGCGACATGGAGACCCAGTACTTC. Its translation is CSARSPSGDMETQYF.

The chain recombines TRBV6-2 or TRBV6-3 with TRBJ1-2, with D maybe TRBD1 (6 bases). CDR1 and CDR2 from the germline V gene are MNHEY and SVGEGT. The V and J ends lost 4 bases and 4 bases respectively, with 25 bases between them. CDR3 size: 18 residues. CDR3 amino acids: CASSLEGPVGATLYGYTF. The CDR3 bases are TGTGCCAGCAGTTTGGAGGGTCCAGTGGGGGCGACCCTCTATGGCTACACCTTC.

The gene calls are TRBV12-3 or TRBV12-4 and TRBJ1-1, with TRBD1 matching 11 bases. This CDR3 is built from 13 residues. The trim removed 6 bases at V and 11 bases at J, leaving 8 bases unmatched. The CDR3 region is CASSRTGGAQAFF. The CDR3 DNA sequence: TGTGCCAGCAGCAGGACAGGGGGCGCACAGGCTTTCTTT.

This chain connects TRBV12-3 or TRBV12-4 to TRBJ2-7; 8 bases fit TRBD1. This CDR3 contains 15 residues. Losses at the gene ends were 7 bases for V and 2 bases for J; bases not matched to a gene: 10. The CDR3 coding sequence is TGTGCCAGCACTTTGGACAGGGAGAGACCCTACGAGCAGTACTTC. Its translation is CASTLDRERPYEQYF.

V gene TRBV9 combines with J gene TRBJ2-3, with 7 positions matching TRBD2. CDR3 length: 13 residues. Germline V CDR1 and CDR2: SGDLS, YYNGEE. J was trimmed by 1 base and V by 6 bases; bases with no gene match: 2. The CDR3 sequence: CASNRGGTDTQYF. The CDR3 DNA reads TGTGCCAGCAATCGGGGGGGCACAGATACGCAGTATTTT.

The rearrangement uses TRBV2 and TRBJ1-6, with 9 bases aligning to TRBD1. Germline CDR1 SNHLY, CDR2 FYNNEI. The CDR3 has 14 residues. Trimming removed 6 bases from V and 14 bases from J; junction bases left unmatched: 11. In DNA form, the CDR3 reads TGTGCCAGCAGCCGTTCCGGGACAGGGCAATCCCTCCACTTT. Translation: CASSRSGTGQSLHF.

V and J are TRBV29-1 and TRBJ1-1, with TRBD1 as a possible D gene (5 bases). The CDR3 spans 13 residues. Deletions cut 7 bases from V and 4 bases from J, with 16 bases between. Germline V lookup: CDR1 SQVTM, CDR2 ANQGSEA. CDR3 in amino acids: CSAQTAVGTEAFF. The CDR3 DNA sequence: TGCAGCGCTCAGACAGCGGTGGGCACTGAAGCTTTCTTT.

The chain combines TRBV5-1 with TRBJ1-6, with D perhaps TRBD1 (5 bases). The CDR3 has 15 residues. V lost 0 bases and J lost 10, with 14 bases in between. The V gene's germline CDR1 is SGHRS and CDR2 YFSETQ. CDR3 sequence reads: CASSLAGTQKSPLHF. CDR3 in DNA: TGCGCCAGCAGCTTGGCTGGGACTCAAAAATCACCCCTCCACTTT.

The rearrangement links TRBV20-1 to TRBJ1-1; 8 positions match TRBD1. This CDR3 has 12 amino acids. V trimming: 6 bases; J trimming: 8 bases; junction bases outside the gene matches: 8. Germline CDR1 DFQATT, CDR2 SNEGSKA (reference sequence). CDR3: CSAQQGDGEAFF. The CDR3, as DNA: TGCAGTGCCCAACAGGGGGACGGAGAAGCTTTCTTT.